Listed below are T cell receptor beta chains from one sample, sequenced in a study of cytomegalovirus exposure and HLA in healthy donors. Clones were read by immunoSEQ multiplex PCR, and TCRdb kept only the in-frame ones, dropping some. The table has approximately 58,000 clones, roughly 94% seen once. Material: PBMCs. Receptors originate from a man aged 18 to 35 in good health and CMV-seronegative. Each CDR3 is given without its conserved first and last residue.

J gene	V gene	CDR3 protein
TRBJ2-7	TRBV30	AWSVGQGFEQY
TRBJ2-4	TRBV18	ASSPRKGASDIQY
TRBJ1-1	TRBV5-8	ASSREGGTEAF
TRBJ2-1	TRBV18	ASSPSLGQMGLAGGPNEQF
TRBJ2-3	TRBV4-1	ASSQDDGSSDTQY
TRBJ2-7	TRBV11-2	ASSLEATGTTYEQY
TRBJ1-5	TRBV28	ASIPGGTGAGISNQPQH
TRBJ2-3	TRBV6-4	ASSDPVTGTDTQY
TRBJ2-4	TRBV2	ASLANTGDIQY
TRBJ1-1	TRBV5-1	ASSLVGQGNTEAF
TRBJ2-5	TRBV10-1	ASSGGFETQY
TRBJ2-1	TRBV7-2	ASSLGPYSNNEQF
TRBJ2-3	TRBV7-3	ASSLFAAGLGDTQY
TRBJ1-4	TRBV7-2	ASSLWAGNEKLF
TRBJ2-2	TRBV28	ASSLPLAPATKNTGELF
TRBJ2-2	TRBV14	ASSPRRRPGELF
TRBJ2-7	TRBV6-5	ASSYTGRVSEQY
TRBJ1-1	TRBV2	ASAGGVYTEAF
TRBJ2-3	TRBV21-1	ASSKRTSGSTDTQY
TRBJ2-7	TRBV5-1	ASSLFHIWPYEQY
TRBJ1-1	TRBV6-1	ASIEVWNTEAF
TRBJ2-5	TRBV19	ASSNGLAPSETQY
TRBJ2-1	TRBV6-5	ASSYLLAGSYNEQF
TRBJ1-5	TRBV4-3	ASSQETGNQPQH
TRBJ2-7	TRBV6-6	ASTRQEQY
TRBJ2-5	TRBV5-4	ASSLGPAEETQY
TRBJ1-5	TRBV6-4	ASSDSPGNQPQH
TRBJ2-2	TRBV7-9	ASSSAHPNTGELF
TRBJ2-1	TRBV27	ASSYSPGINEQF
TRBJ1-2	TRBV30	AWSAGQGRIYT
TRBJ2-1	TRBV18	ASSPPASGNNEQF
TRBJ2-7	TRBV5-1	ASSLATGYEQY
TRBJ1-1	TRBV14	ASSLTRGTEAF
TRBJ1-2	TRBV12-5	ASGLGRQGASYGYT
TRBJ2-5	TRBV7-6	ASSFSGGAQETQY
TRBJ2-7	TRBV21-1	ASSQGEQY
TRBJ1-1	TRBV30	ASFRRHPKMNTEAF
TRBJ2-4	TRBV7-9	ASIGRGTQRGIQY
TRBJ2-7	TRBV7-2	ASSLGASGTSYEQY